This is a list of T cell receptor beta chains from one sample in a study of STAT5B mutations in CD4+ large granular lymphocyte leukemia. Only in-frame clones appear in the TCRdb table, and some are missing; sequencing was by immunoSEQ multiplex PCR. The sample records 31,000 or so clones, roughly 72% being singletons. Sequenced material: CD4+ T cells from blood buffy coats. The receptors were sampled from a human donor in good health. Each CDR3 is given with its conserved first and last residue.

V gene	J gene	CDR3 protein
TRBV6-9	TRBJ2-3	CASVPELAGVPGTDTQYF
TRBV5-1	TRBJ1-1	CASSLGTVNTEAFF
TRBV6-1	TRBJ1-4	CASSRDGTVNEKLFF
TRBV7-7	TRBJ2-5	CASSLAGRKGETQYF
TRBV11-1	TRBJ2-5	CASSPRGVAGSYVKTQYF
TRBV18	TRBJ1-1	CASSPASEAFF
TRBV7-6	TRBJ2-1	CASSSPGGDEQFF
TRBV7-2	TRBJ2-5	CASRDRTRGETQYF
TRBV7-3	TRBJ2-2	CASSPGLAGVGELFF
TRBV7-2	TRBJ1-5	CASSVRTGSNQPQHF
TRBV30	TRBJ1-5	CAWSSQLDQPQHF
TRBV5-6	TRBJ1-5	CASSLSDQPQHF
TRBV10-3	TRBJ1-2	CAINRDRESYGYTF
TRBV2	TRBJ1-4	CASSDRGRAEGEKLFF
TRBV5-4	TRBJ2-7	CASSPVPTTGQGASYEQYF
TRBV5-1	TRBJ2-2	CASSGRTQGNGAGELFF
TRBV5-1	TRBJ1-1	CASSLITGMNTEAFF
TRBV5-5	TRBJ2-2	CASSLWSSGTGELFF
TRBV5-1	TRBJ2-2	CASSLGGATGELFF
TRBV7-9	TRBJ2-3	CASLVGGGTSTDTQYF
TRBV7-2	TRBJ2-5	CASSLTGQRLQETQYF
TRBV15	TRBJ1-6	CATSRISSYNSPLHF
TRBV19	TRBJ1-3	CASTPGWVGAGNTIYF
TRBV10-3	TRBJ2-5	CAISASGRQETQYF
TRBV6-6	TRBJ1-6	CASSYKRSAGGSPLHF
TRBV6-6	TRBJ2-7	CASSYREHYEQYF